A single sample gave rise to the 24 T cell receptor beta chains below, sequenced in a study of early T cells in non-severe SARS-CoV-2 infection. Via MiXCR, TCRdb re-called the 5' RACE reads, giving one row per CDR3 protein. Among about 83,000 distinct CDR3 sequences, about 12% were seen once, and the ten largest hold about 7%. Input material: whole blood. These receptors originate from an adult who was a healthcare worker with PCR-confirmed SARS-CoV-2 infection or an uninfected control (not recorded which).

In its sample, this clonotype is medium-sized. The rearrangement joins TRBV27 to TRBJ1-5; D uncertain. With 5 bases removed from V and 3 bases from J, the gap between germline ends came to 11 bases. This CDR3 region has 14 residues. CDR1 and CDR2 from the germline V gene are MNHEY and SMNVEV (reference sequence). The CDR3, as DNA: TGTGCCAGCAGTCTCCTGAGCCCCAATCAGCCCCAGCATTTT. Translating it yields CASSLLSPNQPQHF.

This clonotype has a handful of counts. This chain links TRBV9 with TRBJ2-3, with unresolved D. CDR3 size: 15 residues. The V gene's germline CDR1 is SGDLS and CDR2 YYNGEE. Trimming cost V 0 bases and J 2 bases, with 10 bases left between them. This chain's CDR3 is CASSVDLLTTDTQYF. The CDR3, as DNA: TGTGCCAGCAGCGTAGACCTACTAACCACAGATACGCAGTATTTT.

This clonotype was detected only a few times. The V gene is TRBV20-1, the J gene TRBJ2-1; no clear D. CDR3 length: 11 residues. V lost 6 bases and J lost 7, with 10 bases in between. Germline V gene data show CDR1 as DFQATT and CDR2 as SNEGSKA (reference sequence). The CDR3 region is CSAWGWNEQFF. Here the CDR3 DNA reads TGCAGTGCCTGGGGTTGGAATGAGCAGTTCTTC.

This clonotype was seen at least ten times. The rearrangement joins TRBV7-3 to TRBJ2-3; TRBD1 aligns across 9 bases. The CDR3 totals 15 residues. Per the germline V gene, CDR1 is SGHTA and CDR2 is FQGTGA. V shed 0 bases and J 4 bases; nucleotides not matched to a gene: 2. The CDR3 protein is CASSLTGTGPDTQYF. In nucleotides, the CDR3 is TGTGCCAGCAGCTTAACCGGGACAGGGCCAGATACGCAGTATTTT. The variable domain in full, with the rest retrieved from reference TRBV7-3 and TRBJ2-3, is GAGVSQTPSNKVTEKGKYVELRCDPISGHTALYWYRQSLGQGPEFLIYFQGTGAADDSGLPNDRFFAVRPEGSVSTLKIQRTERGDSAVYLCASSLTGTGPDTQYFGPGTRLTVL.

This clonotype was seen many times. The V and J genes are TRBV29-1 and TRBJ2-5; no firm D call. In germline, CDR1 is SQVTM, CDR2 ANQGSEA. This CDR3 is 12 amino acids long. V lost 3 bases and J lost 0, with 5 bases in between. The DNA of the CDR3 is TGCAGCGTTGAGGTGAACCAAGAGACCCAGTACTTC. Its translation: CSVEVNQETQYF.

This chain connects TRBV30 to TRBJ2-3, with TRBD2 matching 13 bases. With V trimmed by 0 bases and J by 3 bases, 3 bases remained unmatched. This CDR3 is built from 16 residues. Per germline, CDR1 GTSNPN and CDR2 SVGIG (reference sequence). The CDR3 here is CAWSVRTSGRTDTQYF. Here the CDR3 DNA reads TGTGCCTGGAGTGTAAGGACTAGCGGGAGAACAGATACGCAGTATTTT.

The table lists this clonotype with a few counts. The chain recombines TRBV20-1 with TRBJ1-1; 7 bases fit TRBD1. Germline trimming cut 7 bases from V and 1 base from J; bases unmatched to any gene: 6. CDR3 length: 13 residues. The V gene's germline CDR1 is DFQATT and CDR2 SNEGSKA (reference sequence). CDR3 sequence (DNA): TGCAGTGTTCTGGCAGGGGGGAACACTGAAGCTTTCTTT. The encoded protein is CSVLAGGNTEAFF.

The table lists this clonotype with a few counts. V is TRBV6-6 and J is TRBJ2-5, with D possibly TRBD2 on 5 matching bases. The CDR3 runs to 12 residues. The germline CDR1 and CDR2 sequences are MNHNY and SVGAGI (reference sequence). V gave up 5 bases and J gave up 5 bases, with 9 bases separating them. The DNA of the CDR3 is TGTGCCAGCAGTAGAACTAGGGAGACCCAGTACTTC. It yields the protein CASSRTRETQYF.

This clonotype was seen more than once but under ten times. The CDR3 here is CASSPQKGKAFF. The CDR3 DNA is TGTGCCAGCAGCCCCCAGAAAGGGAAAGCTTTCTTT. The chain combines TRBV6-5 with TRBJ1-1; D not resolved. This CDR3 spans 12 amino acids. V lost 6 bases and J lost 9, with 14 bases in between. Germline values: CDR1 MNHEY, CDR2 SVGAGI.

The chain uses TRBV7-2 and TRBJ2-3; D unclear. Trimming stripped 4 bases from V and 6 bases from J, with 11 bases between. The CDR3 is 13 amino acids. CDR1 and CDR2 from the germline V gene are SGHTA and FQGNSA. The DNA for the CDR3 is TGTGCCAGCAGCTCAGGCCCCCTCGATACGCAGTATTTT. This codes for CASSSGPLDTQYF.

The chain links TRBV5-1 to TRBJ2-7; 10 bases are shared with TRBD1. CDR3 length: 16 residues. In germline, CDR1 is SGHRS, CDR2 YFSETQ. V gave up 0 bases and J gave up 9 bases; unmatched junction bases: 12. The CDR3 DNA is TGCGCCAGCAGCTTGGATCCGGGACAGGGGCCCCCCGGGCAGTACTTC. It encodes CASSLDPGQGPPGQYF.

DNA for the CDR3: TGCAGTGCTAGAGGACCCTATGGGGGCTACACCTTC. This encodes CSARGPYGGYTF. V gene TRBV20-1 combines with J gene TRBJ1-2; D unresolved. The CDR3 is made up of 12 amino acids. Germline V CDR1 and CDR2: DFQATT, SNEGSKA (reference sequence). Deletions cut 1 base from V and 8 bases from J, with 11 bases between.

V is TRBV12-5 and J is TRBJ2-1, with D maybe TRBD2 (6 bases). The CDR3 is made up of 18 amino acids. V was trimmed by 6 bases and J by 7 bases, leaving 28 bases between them. The germline V gene encodes CDR1 LGHNT and CDR2 FRNRAP. The CDR3 region has the DNA TGTGCTAGTGGATGGGGGTTATCCCCGGGAGATCTTAGGAATGAGCAGTTCTTC. This translates into CASGWGLSPGDLRNEQFF.

This clonotype was detected many times. The chain recombines TRBV19 with TRBJ2-1, with D possibly being TRBD2 (6 bases). The germline gives CDR1 LNHDA, CDR2 SQIVND (reference sequence). V lost 5 bases and J 9 bases, leaving 14 bases between the germline ends. The CDR3 has 13 amino acids. CDR3 protein: CASSGTGASEQFF. The CDR3 DNA follows: TGTGCCAGTAGTGGGACGGGAGCAAGTGAGCAGTTCTTC.

The rearrangement uses TRBV21-1 and TRBJ1-4; the D segment call TRBD1 is taken from the table without a DNA check. TRBV21-1 is annotated as a pseudogene. This CDR3 comprises 14 residues. CDR3 loop: CARDRGFLNEKLFF. The CDR3 region has the DNA TGTGCCAGGGACAGGGGTTTTCTCAATGAAAAACTGTTTTTT.

The table lists this clonotype with many counts. DNA for the CDR3: TGTGCCAGCAGCAACGGACTTACCTTAACCTACGAGCAGTACTTC. It encodes CASSNGLTLTYEQYF. This sequence joins TRBV11-2 and TRBJ2-7; tentatively, D is TRBD2 (5 bases). The CDR3 consists of 15 residues. Germline lookup yields CDR1 SGHAT and CDR2 FQNNGV. V shed 5 bases and J shed 2 bases, with 16 bases lying between them.

The J gene is TRBJ2-1, the V gene TRBV29-1; D remains ambiguous. V was pared by 7 bases and J by 5 bases, with 9 bases between. The CDR3 covers 11 residues. Per germline, CDR1 SQVTM and CDR2 ANQGSEA. CDR3 in DNA: TGCAGCGCCGGAAGACACAATGAGCAGTTCTTC. Translated: CSAGRHNEQFF.

In its sample, this clonotype was seen a few times. The rearrangement joins TRBV12-3 or TRBV12-4 to TRBJ2-7; TRBD1 aligns across 10 bases. V dropped 7 bases and J dropped 5; count of bases not matched to a gene: 8. CDR3 length: 14 residues. The CDR3 DNA is TGTGCCAGCACCCGGGACAGGGGAGGGAACGAGCAGTACTTC. The encoded protein is CASTRDRGGNEQYF.

The sample holds a few counts of this clonotype. The chain is built from TRBV20-1 and TRBJ2-1; TRBD2 agrees at 10 bases. CDR1 is DFQATT, CDR2 SNEGSKA, per germline (reference sequence). The CDR3 has 15 residues. The CDR3 DNA is TGCACCAGCGGGAGGGCCGTGGGCTCCTACAATGAGCAGTTCTTC. It codes for CTSGRAVGSYNEQFF.

This clonotype was observed at least ten times. The CDR3 region is CASTHPPPLHF. In DNA, the CDR3 is TGTGCCAGCACCCACCCCCCACCCCTCCACTTT. J is TRBJ1-6 and V is TRBV21-1; the table's TRBD1 call for D was not verified on the DNA. TRBV21-1 is reported as a pseudogene. The CDR3 extends over 11 amino acids.

V gene TRBV7-2 combines with J gene TRBJ2-7, with 8 bases matching TRBD2. The CDR3 runs to 15 residues. CDR1 is SGHTA, CDR2 FQGNSA, per germline. Losses at the gene ends were 2 bases for V and 4 bases for J; bases not matched to a gene: 7. The CDR3: CASSLRGSGTYEQYF. The CDR3 DNA is TGTGCCAGCAGCTTAAGAGGTAGCGGGACTTACGAGCAGTACTTC.

This clonotype has only a few counts. The chain recombines TRBV5-6 with TRBJ2-1, with D perhaps assigned TRBD1 or TRBD2 (5 bases each). Germline CDR1 is SGHDT and CDR2 is YYEEEE. The CDR3 runs to 17 residues. V lost 0 bases, J lost 4 bases, and 17 bases lay in between. CDR3: CASSLATGSGRYNEQFF. The CDR3, as DNA: TGTGCCAGCAGCTTGGCCACGGGATCAGGGCGATACAATGAGCAGTTCTTC.

This clonotype was counted between two and nine times. The V call is TRBV29-1, the J call TRBJ2-3; D is undetermined. Trimming pared 2 bases from V and 3 bases from J, leaving 6 bases between. CDR1 and CDR2 (germline): SQVTM, ANQGSEA. The CDR3 runs to 12 residues. The CDR3 DNA is TGCAGCGTTGAACCCTCGACAGATACGCAGTATTTT. Its protein is CSVEPSTDTQYF.

This clonotype is medium-sized (0.01 to 0.1%). This rearrangement joins TRBV7-9 to TRBJ1-5; no reliable D call. Germline assignment: CDR1 SEHNR and CDR2 FQNEAQ (reference sequence). The CDR3 length is 13 residues. Trimming shortened V by 5 bases and J by 5 bases, and 10 bases separated the two germline ends. CDR3 protein: CASSRDDYQPQHF. The CDR3 nucleotides read TGTGCCAGCAGCCGAGACGATTATCAGCCCCAGCATTTT. The variable domain in full, completed from reference TRBV7-9 and TRBJ1-5, reads DTGVSQNPRHKITKRGQNVTFRCDPISEHNRLYWYRQTLGQGPEFLTYFQNEAQLEKSRLLSDRFSAERPKGSFSTLEIQRTEQGDSAMYLCASSRDDYQPQHFGDGTRLSIL.